These 18 T cell receptor beta chains were all obtained from the same sample, sequenced in a study of OX40 agonist ivuxolimab in advanced cancers. Profiling relied on immunoSEQ multiplex PCR, and the TCRdb table lists in-frame clones only, not all of them. The sample has 35,000 to 45,000 clones, roughly 80% seen once. Sample: CD4+ or CD8+ T cells sorted from blood, taken in a trial of the OX40 agonist ivuxolimab. The receptor set was obtained from an adult with an advanced solid tumor such as melanoma, head and neck, liver or kidney cancer.

This clone was picked up one time. The CDR3 bases are TGTGCCATCAGTGACCCGGGGCGGTTTGGCTACACCTTC. Protein product: CAISDPGRFGYTF. The rearrangement links TRBV10-3 to TRBJ1-2; maybe TRBD1 (5 bases). Germline V lookup: CDR1 ENHRY, CDR2 SYGVKD. The CDR3 has 13 residues. V shed 3 bases and J shed 7 bases, with 12 bases lying between them.

J is TRBJ2-1 and V is TRBV2; D gene uncertain. From germline, CDR1 is SNHLY and CDR2 FYNNEI. The CDR3 is 15 amino acids. V was pared by 4 bases and J by 3 bases, with 13 bases between. The CDR3 reads CASSGQRVSYNEQFF. The CDR3 DNA is TGTGCCAGCAGTGGTCAAAGGGTCAGCTACAATGAGCAGTTCTTC.

V is TRBV15 and J is TRBJ2-1; 7 bases align to TRBD2. This CDR3 contains 15 residues. From germline, CDR1 is LNHNV and CDR2 YYDKDF (reference sequence). The trim removed 0 bases at V and 8 bases at J, leaving 7 bases unmatched. The CDR3 DNA sequence: TGTGCCACCAGCAGAGAACGAGAAGGGAGGGATGAGCAGTTCTTC. Amino acids: CATSREREGRDEQFF.

The rearrangement uses TRBV7-2 and TRBJ2-5, with D perhaps TRBD1 or TRBD2 (6 bases each). The V gene lost 5 bases and the J gene lost 6 bases, with 16 bases spanning the gap. Germline V lookup: CDR1 SGHTA, CDR2 FQGNSA. CDR3 length: 14 amino acids. CDR3 sequence: CASSKGGGLKTQYF. The CDR3 nucleotides are TGTGCCAGCAGCAAGGGGGGCGGCCTCAAGACCCAGTACTTC.

As DNA, the CDR3 is TGTGCCAGCAGTCGGCGGGTCGGCAGGGGTTCGGACTATGGCTACACCTTC. It encodes CASSRRVGRGSDYGYTF. The chain uses TRBV28 and TRBJ1-2, with D perhaps matching TRBD1 (6 bases). Germline CDR1 MDHEN, CDR2 SYDVKM. V lost 5 bases, J lost 3 bases, and 22 bases lay in between. The CDR3 is 17 amino acids.

The V gene is TRBV6-6, the J gene TRBJ1-2, with 7 bases matching TRBD1. The length of the CDR3 is 15 residues. The germline V gene encodes CDR1 MNHNY and CDR2 SVGAGI (reference sequence). J lost 0 bases, V lost 2 bases, and 3 bases had no gene match. CDR3 region: CASSYQGVANYGYTF. The CDR3 bases are TGTGCCAGCAGTTACCAGGGGGTAGCTAACTATGGCTACACCTTC.

The chain couples TRBV7-8 to TRBJ2-1; 10 nucleotides align to TRBD1. Looked up from germline, CDR1 is SGHVS and CDR2 is FQNEAQ. V lost 6 bases and J lost 6; bases outside the gene matches: 11. The CDR3 spans 16 residues. CDR3 bases: TGTGCCAGCAGTGATCTAGGGACAGGGGTCCTCAATGAGCAGTTCTTC. This codes for CASSDLGTGVLNEQFF.

V is TRBV25-1 and J is TRBJ2-2; D gene unclear. Germline V gene sequence: CDR1 MGHDK, CDR2 SYGVNS. CDR3 size: 13 residues. The V end lost 4 bases, the J end lost 0 bases, and 3 bases lay between the germline ends. The CDR3, as DNA: TGTGCCAGCAGTGGAACGAACACCGGGGAGCTGTTTTTT. Its translation: CASSGTNTGELFF.

The rearrangement links TRBV19 to TRBJ1-1; 8 bases are shared with TRBD1. The CDR3 is 17 residues long. The germline gives CDR1 LNHDA, CDR2 SQIVND (reference sequence). The V and J ends lost 2 bases and 1 base, in that order; junction bases with no gene match: 9. The CDR3: CASSISRGRGRNTEAFF. The CDR3 nucleotides are TGTGCCAGTAGTATATCCCGCGGCAGGGGGCGGAACACTGAAGCTTTCTTT.

This sequence joins TRBV2 and TRBJ2-3; D is possibly TRBD2 (6 bases). CDR3 length: 13 amino acids. The V end lost 8 bases, the J end lost 3 bases, and 12 bases lay between the germline ends. CDR1 and CDR2 from the germline V gene are SNHLY and FYNNEI. CDR3 coding DNA: TGTGCCAGCGCAGGGAGGTTGACAGATACGCAGTATTTT. Protein sequence: CASAGRLTDTQYF.

This clone is labeled as medium-sized. The chain has TRBV28 and TRBJ1-5; 7 bases agree with TRBD1. This CDR3 has 14 amino acids. CDR1 and CDR2 (germline): MDHEN, SYDVKM. V trimming: 6 bases; J trimming: 4 bases; junction bases outside the gene matches: 6. CDR3 sequence: CASRTGTANQPQHF. The CDR3 DNA follows: TGTGCCAGCAGAACCGGGACAGCAAATCAGCCCCAGCATTTT.

The J gene is TRBJ1-4, the V gene TRBV18; TRBD1 is a possible D gene (5 bases). Germline CDR1 is KGHSH and CDR2 is LQKENI. V shed 2 bases and J shed 7 bases, with 14 bases lying between them. The CDR3 runs to 15 residues. The CDR3 is CASSPIRELGEKLFF. In DNA form, the CDR3 reads TGTGCCAGCTCACCAATCAGGGAATTGGGTGAAAAACTGTTTTTT.

This rearrangement joins TRBV27 to TRBJ1-4; TRBD1 matches 8 bases. The germline V gene encodes CDR1 MNHEY and CDR2 SMNVEV (reference sequence). This CDR3 spans 12 amino acids. The J segment lost 8 bases and the V segment lost 6 bases, leaving 2 bases of the junction unmatched. The CDR3 DNA reads as TGTGCCAGCAGGGGGACAGGAGAAAAACTGTTTTTT. This codes for CASRGTGEKLFF.

The J gene is TRBJ2-4, the V gene TRBV5-1; 7 bases line up with TRBD1. The germline CDR1 and CDR2 sequences are SGHRS and YFSETQ. The ends lost 2 bases at V and 8 bases at J; junction bases unmatched: 10. The CDR3 is 15 amino acids. The DNA for the CDR3 is TGCGCCAGCAGCTTAGGGGCCAGGGGGTTTGACATTCAGTACTTC. This gives the protein CASSLGARGFDIQYF.

The CDR3 sequence is CASSYTGGGIQYF. The CDR3 DNA follows: TGTGCCAGCAGTTACACGGGAGGTGGCATTCAGTACTTC. The chain employs TRBV6-9 and TRBJ2-4; 7 bases agree with TRBD2. The CDR3 extends over 13 amino acids. V was pared by 3 bases and J by 9 bases, with 5 bases of the junction left unmatched. Germline V gene sequence: CDR1 MNHGY, CDR2 SVAAGI.

V and J are TRBV9 and TRBJ2-7; 9 bases align to TRBD2. The CDR3 has 15 residues. V was clipped by 0 bases and J by 2 bases; unmatched bases: 3. CDR1 is SGDLS, CDR2 YYNGEE, per germline. Written as DNA, the CDR3 is TGTGCCAGCAGCGTAGCTTCTAGCGGGACCTACGAGCAGTACTTC. Protein sequence: CASSVASSGTYEQYF.

The chain couples TRBV15 to TRBJ2-1; 7 positions match TRBD1. The germline CDR1 and CDR2 sequences are LNHNV and YYDKDF (reference sequence). The J segment lost 4 bases and the V segment lost 3 bases, leaving 9 bases of the junction unmatched. The CDR3 has 16 amino acids. This CDR3 reads CATSRGLQGLYNEQFF. The CDR3 DNA reads TGTGCCACCAGCAGGGGTCTACAGGGGCTTTACAATGAGCAGTTCTTC.

The chain uses TRBV5-1 and TRBJ2-5; D is possibly TRBD1 or TRBD2 (5 bases each). Deletions cut 7 bases from V and 0 bases from J, with 10 bases between. CDR3 length equals 13 residues. The germline CDR1 and CDR2 sequences are SGHRS and YFSETQ. Here the CDR3 reads CASVGDDQETQYF. For the CDR3, the DNA is TGCGCCAGCGTGGGGGACGACCAAGAGACCCAGTACTTC.